This note documents a single T cell receptor beta chain sequence. The antigen it binds to is not known. Base qualities are not provided; no much larger clone lies one nucleotide away. The data belong to a study of T-cell reconstitution after alpha-beta-depleted transplantation in children listed by TCRdb under 2016. With regard to the full study: The study quantitatively tracked T-cell immune reconstitution after TCRalphabeta/CD19-depleted allogeneic hematopoietic cell transplantation in children using TCR repertoire profiling.

The protocol used for the library was PCR. The listed sequencing device is Illumina HiSeq 2500. TCR libraries were prepared with molecular barcoding, using unique molecular identifiers to normalize TCRbeta repertoire quantification. TCRdb reworked the public reads: Q25 trimming with fastp, MiXCR clone assembly, productive beta chains retained. CDR3 protein duplicates are merged, each entry listing the most common genes and DNA. The sample table contains a few hundred thousand distinct CDR3 sequences; only one count was recorded for around 12% of them. The ten largest clones represent around 6% of the sample. CDR1 and CDR2 (SGHNT, YYREEE) derive from the germline V gene (reference sequence). The CDR3, cysteine through phenylalanine, is 15 amino acids long. The DNA shown is the 45-base CDR3, in frame from base 1. V drops 3 bases and J drops 0 bases, leaving 10 bases in between.

This receptor chain uses TRBV5-4 and TRBJ2-1; TRBD1 is a weak D gene call, 5 bases matching. This clonotype was obtained from a human donor who donated a stem cell graft to a child with combined immunodeficiency. Sample: PBMCs from the stem cell graft donor, taken from the stem cell graft. The base sequence is TGTGCCAGCAGCTCCCGACAGATCTCCTACAATGAGCAGTTCTTC. Its product reads: CASSSRQISYNEQFF.